This T cell receptor beta chain was recorded in a study of blood T cell repertoires in COVID-19. Study information: The origin of the acute and convalescent COVID-19 samples was the United States, Italy and Spain. PBMCs, B-cell-depleted T cells, or T cells were the source of the cDNA or gDNA that made up the material.

Germline-derived CDR1 and CDR2 are MNHNY and SVGAGI (reference sequence). Trimming pared 7 bases from V and 0 bases from J, leaving 16 bases between. The CDR3 extends over 16 amino acids. Patients at the Seattle site were enrolled during active infection and followed longitudinally. Per the original methods: Reference gene primers were amplified, and this amplification served to estimate nucleated cell counts. The data were produced by immunoSEQ multiplex PCR, yet TCRdb's version contains in-frame clones alone and is incomplete. The V and J calls and clone size come from that table; D and trimming were worked out from the DNA. The table lists 250,000 or so clones, 75% to 90% of them singletons.

The source material was peripheral blood. This chain uses TRBV6-6 with TRBJ1-3; possibly TRBD1 for D (5 bases). The source is a man aged 30-40 years with COVID-19, enrolled during active disease. The CDR3 DNA reads as TGTGCCAGCATAAGCCCGGGACTGAACTCTGGAAACACCATATATTTT. Its translation: CASISPGLNSGNTIYF.